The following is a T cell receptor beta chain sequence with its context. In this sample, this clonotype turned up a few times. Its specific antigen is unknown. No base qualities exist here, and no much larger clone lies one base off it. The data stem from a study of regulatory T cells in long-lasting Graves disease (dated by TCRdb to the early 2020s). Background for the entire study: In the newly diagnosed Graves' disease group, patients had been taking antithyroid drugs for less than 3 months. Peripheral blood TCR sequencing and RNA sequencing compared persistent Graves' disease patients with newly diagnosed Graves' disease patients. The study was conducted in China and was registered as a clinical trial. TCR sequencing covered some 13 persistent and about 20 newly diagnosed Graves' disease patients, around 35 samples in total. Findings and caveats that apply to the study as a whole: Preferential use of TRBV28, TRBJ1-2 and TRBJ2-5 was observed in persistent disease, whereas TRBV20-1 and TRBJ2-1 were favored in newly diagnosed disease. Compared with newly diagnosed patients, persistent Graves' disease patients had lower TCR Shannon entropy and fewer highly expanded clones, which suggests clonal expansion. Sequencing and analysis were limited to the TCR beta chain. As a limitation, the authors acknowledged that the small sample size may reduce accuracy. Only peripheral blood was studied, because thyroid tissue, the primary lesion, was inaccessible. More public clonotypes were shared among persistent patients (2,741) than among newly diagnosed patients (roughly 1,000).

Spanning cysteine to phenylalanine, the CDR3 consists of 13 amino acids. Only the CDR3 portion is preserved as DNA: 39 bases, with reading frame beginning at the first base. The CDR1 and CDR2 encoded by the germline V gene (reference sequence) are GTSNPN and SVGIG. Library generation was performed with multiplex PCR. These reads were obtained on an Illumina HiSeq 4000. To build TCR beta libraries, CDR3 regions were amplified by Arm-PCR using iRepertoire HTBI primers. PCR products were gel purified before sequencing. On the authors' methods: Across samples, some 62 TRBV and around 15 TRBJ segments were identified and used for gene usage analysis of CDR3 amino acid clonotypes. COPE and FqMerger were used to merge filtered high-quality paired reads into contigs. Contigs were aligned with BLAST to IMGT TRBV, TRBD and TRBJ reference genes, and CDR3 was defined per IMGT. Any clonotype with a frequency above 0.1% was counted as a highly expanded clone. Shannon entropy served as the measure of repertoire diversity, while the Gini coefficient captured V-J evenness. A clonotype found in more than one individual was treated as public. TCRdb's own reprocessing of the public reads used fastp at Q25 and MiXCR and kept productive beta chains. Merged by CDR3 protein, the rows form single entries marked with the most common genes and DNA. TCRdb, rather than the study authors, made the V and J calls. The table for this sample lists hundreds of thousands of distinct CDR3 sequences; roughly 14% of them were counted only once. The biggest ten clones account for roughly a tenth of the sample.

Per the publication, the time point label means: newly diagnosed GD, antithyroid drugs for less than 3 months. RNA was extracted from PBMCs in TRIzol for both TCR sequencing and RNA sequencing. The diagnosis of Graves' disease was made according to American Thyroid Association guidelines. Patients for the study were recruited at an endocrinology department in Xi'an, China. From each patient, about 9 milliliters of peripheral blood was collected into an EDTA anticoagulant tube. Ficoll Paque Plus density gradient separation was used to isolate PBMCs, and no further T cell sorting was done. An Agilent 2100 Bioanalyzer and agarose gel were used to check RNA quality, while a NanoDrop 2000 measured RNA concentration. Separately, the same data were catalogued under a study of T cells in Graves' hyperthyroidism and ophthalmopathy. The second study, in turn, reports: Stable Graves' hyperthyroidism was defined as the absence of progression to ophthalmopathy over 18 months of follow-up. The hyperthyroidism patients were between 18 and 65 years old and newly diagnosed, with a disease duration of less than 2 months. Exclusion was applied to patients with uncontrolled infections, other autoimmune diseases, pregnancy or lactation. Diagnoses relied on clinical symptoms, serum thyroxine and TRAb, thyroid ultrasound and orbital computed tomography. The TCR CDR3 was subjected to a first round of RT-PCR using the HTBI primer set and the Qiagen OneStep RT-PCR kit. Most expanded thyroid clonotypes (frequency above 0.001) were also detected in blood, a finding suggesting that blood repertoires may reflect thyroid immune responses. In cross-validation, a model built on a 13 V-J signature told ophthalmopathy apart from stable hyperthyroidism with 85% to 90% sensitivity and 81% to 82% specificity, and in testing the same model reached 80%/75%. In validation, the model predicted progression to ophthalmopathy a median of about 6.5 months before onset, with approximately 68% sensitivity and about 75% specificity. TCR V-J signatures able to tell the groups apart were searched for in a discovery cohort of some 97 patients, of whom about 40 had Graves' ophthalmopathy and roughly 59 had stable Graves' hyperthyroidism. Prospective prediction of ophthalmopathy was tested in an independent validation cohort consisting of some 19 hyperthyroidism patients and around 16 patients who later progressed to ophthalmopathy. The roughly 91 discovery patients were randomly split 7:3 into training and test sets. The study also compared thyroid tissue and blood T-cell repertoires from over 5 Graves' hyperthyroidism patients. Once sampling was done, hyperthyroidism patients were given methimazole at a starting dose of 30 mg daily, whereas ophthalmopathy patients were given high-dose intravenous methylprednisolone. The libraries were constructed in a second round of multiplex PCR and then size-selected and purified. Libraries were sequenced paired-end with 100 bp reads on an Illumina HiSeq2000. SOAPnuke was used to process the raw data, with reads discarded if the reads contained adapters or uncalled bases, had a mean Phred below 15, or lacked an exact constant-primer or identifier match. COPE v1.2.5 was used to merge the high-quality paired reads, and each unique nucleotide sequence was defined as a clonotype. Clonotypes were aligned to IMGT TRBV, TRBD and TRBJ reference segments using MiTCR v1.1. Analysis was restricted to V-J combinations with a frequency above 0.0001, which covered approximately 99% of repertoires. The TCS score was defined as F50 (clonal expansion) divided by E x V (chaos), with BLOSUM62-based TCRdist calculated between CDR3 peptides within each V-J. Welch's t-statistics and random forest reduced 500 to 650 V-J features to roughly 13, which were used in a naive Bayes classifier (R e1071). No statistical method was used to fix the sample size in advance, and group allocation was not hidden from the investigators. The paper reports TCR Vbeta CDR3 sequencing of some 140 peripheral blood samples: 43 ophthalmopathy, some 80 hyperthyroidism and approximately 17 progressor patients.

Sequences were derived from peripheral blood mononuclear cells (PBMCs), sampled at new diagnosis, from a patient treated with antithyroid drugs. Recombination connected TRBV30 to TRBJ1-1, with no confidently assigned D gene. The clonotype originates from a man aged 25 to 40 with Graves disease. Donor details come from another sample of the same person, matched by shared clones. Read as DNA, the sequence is TGTGCGCAGGCACGTCGTATAAACACTGAAGCTTTCTTT. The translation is CAQARRINTEAFF.